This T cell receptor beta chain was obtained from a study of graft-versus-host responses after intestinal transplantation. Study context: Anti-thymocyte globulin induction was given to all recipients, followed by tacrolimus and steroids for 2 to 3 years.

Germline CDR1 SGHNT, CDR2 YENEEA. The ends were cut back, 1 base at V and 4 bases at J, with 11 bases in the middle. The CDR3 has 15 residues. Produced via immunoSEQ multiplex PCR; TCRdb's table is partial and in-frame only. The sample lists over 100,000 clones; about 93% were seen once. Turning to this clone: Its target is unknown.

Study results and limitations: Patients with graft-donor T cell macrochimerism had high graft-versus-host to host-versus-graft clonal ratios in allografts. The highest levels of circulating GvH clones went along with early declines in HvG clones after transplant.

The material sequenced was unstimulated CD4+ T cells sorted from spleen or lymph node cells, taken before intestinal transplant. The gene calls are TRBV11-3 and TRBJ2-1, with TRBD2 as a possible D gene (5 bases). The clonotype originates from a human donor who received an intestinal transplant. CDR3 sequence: CASSLALGGYNEQFF. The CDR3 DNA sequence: TGTGCCAGCAGCTTAGCCCTAGGAGGTTACAATGAGCAGTTCTTC.